This TCR beta chain was identified during a study of cytomegalovirus exposure and HLA in healthy donors. Germline CDR1 is SGHRS and CDR2 is YFSETQ. Between the trimmed V and J ends, which lost 1 base and 3 bases, there was a span of 13 bases. The CDR3 spans 15 residues. Generated by immunoSEQ multiplex PCR, the TCRdb table keeps only in-frame clones and is missing some. This table has about 140,000 clones, about nine tenths appearing once. V gene TRBV5-1 combines with J gene TRBJ2-5; possibly TRBD2 for D (5 bases). Sequencing was carried out using PBMCs. The source is a man younger than 30 in good health and CMV-seronegative. The DNA for the CDR3 is TGCGCCAGCAGCTTGACCGGACGGGGAGAAGAGACCCAGTACTTC. Translated, it gives CASSLTGRGEETQYF.